One sample yielded the 25 T cell receptor beta chains listed below, sequenced in a study of blood T cell repertoires in COVID-19. Sequencing used immunoSEQ multiplex PCR; TCRdb keeps in-frame clones, though not all of them. The sample holds 70,000 to 80,000 clones, about 80% seen once. The sequenced sample consisted of peripheral blood. These TCRs come from a human donor in a cohort sampled during active COVID-19.

The V call is TRBV19, the J call TRBJ2-7; 7 bases line up with TRBD2. Germline V gives CDR1 LNHDA, CDR2 SQIVND (reference sequence). Trimming at V came to 5 bases and at J to 3 bases, leaving 4 bases not matched to a gene. The CDR3 loop spans 13 amino acids. CDR3 amino acids: CASSVIAGYEQYF. The CDR3, as DNA: TGTGCCAGTAGTGTAATAGCGGGCTACGAGCAGTACTTC. Full variable domain (missing parts from reference TRBV19 and TRBJ2-7): DGGITQSPKYLFRKEGQNVTLSCEQNLNHDAMYWYRQDPGQGLRLIYYSQIVNDFQKGDIAEGYSVSREKKESFPLTVTSAQKNPTAFYLCASSVIAGYEQYFGPGTRLTVT.

The J gene is TRBJ1-4, the V gene TRBV5-1, with 9 bases identical to TRBD1. Germline loops: CDR1 SGHRS, CDR2 YFSETQ. The CDR3 extends over 13 amino acids. The junction had 3 bases not matched to a gene; V was cut back by 4 bases and J by 8 bases. The CDR3 DNA sequence: TGCGCCAGCAGCATCGGGACAGGGGAAAAACTGTTTTTT. Protein sequence: CASSIGTGEKLFF.

To note about this clone: A junction boundary mismatches the germline segment, possibly from a read error. Other nucleotide sequences in the sample specify the same CDR3. The J gene is TRBJ2-3, the V gene TRBV11-2; TRBD2 matches at 10 bases. The CDR3 totals 18 residues. CDR1 and CDR2 from the germline V gene are SGHAT and FQNNGV. The CDR3: CARSGEAGGGPSTDTQYF. The CDR3 region has the DNA TGCGCCCGCAGCGGGGAAGCGGGGGGGGGCCCCAGCACAGATACGCAGTATTTT.

The rearrangement links TRBV30 to TRBJ1-4; tentative D call: TRBD1 (5 bases). Germline V gene data show CDR1 as GTSNPN and CDR2 as SVGIG (reference sequence). V shed 4 bases and J shed 0 bases, with 12 bases lying between them. This CDR3 spans 15 amino acids. The CDR3 region has the DNA TGTGCCTGGACTTACACAGGATCAACTAATGAAAAACTGTTTTTT. Protein: CAWTYTGSTNEKLFF.

This sequence joins TRBV30 and TRBJ2-7; possible D gene TRBD1, 7 bases. This CDR3 has 14 amino acids. Between the trimmed V and J ends, which lost 0 bases and 5 bases, there was a span of 14 bases. From germline, CDR1 is GTSNPN and CDR2 SVGIG (reference sequence). The CDR3 region is CAWSVGGGGDEQYF. The DNA for the CDR3 is TGTGCCTGGAGTGTAGGAGGGGGCGGGGACGAGCAGTACTTC.

J is TRBJ2-7 and V is TRBV28; TRBD2 matches at 7 bases. V trimming: 7 bases; J trimming: 0 bases; junction bases outside the gene matches: 6. The CDR3 length is 14 residues. Germline V CDR1 and CDR2: MDHEN, SYDVKM. The CDR3 coding sequence is TGTGCCAGCAAACCAGGGACTAACTCCTACGAGCAGTACTTC. Its protein product is CASKPGTNSYEQYF.

CDR3 nucleotide sequence: TGTGCCAGCAGCACGAGGACAGGGGACACCCGACCCTCCTACGAGCAGTACTTC. Translation: CASSTRTGDTRPSYEQYF. The V and J genes are TRBV7-8 and TRBJ2-7; 9 bases fit TRBD1. Trimming cost V 5 bases and J 0 bases; bases outside gene matches: 14. The CDR3 is 18 residues long. Germline CDR1 is SGHVS and CDR2 is FQNEAQ.

The chain employs TRBV21-1 and TRBJ1-6; the table's D call, TRBD1, has no DNA check behind it. TRBV21-1 is tagged as a pseudogene. This CDR3 region has 17 residues. The CDR3 DNA reads TGTGCCAGCAGCACCCGAGAGGAGGGACAGATTATTTCACCCCTCCACTTT. Translating gives CASSTREEGQIISPLHF.

This rearrangement joins TRBV5-1 to TRBJ2-6; the D gene is possibly TRBD1 (6 bases). V lost 4 bases, J lost 0 bases, and 11 bases lay in between. There are 16 residues in the CDR3. CDR1 SGHRS and CDR2 YFSETQ come from the germline V gene. CDR3 in amino acids: CASSLTGNSGANVLTF. The CDR3 nucleotides read TGCGCCAGCAGCCTGACAGGTAACTCTGGGGCCAACGTCCTGACTTTC. Full variable domain (rest looked up from reference TRBV5-1 and TRBJ2-6): KAGVTQTPRYLIKTRGQQVTLSCSPISGHRSVSWYQQTPGQGLQFLFEYFSETQRNKGNFPGRFSGRQFSNSRSEMNVSTLELGDSALYLCASSLTGNSGANVLTFGAGSRLTVL.

This clone is a singleton in its sample. The rearrangement joins TRBV23-1 to TRBJ1-6, with 7 nucleotides matching TRBD1. TRBV23-1 is sorted into the ORF group, with uncertain function. This CDR3 is built from 15 residues. With 6 bases clipped from V and 6 bases from J, the junction kept 8 bases outside the gene matches. CDR3 region: CASRKMDRSNSPLHF. In DNA form, the CDR3 reads TGCGCCAGCAGGAAGATGGACAGGAGTAATTCACCCCTCCACTTT.

The chain links TRBV2 to TRBJ2-7; D is perhaps TRBD2 (7 bases). V lost 7 bases to trimming and J lost 2 bases, with 15 bases between them. This CDR3 is built from 14 residues. Germline V gene lookup returns CDR1 SNHLY and CDR2 FYNNEI. The CDR3 protein is CASNPEGGPYEQYF. CDR3 DNA: TGTGCCAGCAATCCTGAGGGGGGGCCCTACGAGCAGTACTTC. Using reference TRBV2 and TRBJ2-7 for the parts outside the CDR3, the full variable domain is EPEVTQTPSHQVTQMGQEVILRCVPISNHLYFYWYRQILGQKVEFLVSFYNNEISEKSEIFDDQFSVERPDGSNFTLKIRSTKLEDSAMYFCASNPEGGPYEQYFGPGTRLTVT.

The rearrangement uses TRBV28 and TRBJ2-3; the match to TRBD2 covers 11 bases. This CDR3 spans 15 amino acids. The ends lost 5 bases at V and 5 bases at J; junction bases unmatched: 6. The germline CDR1 and CDR2 sequences are MDHEN and SYDVKM. CDR3 nucleotides: TGTGCCAGCAGTACGACTAGCGGGAATGAAGATACGCAGTATTTT. Protein sequence: CASSTTSGNEDTQYF. The full variable domain, with the rest looked up from reference TRBV28 and TRBJ2-3, is DVKVTQSSRYLVKRTGEKVFLECVQDMDHENMFWYRQDPGLGLRLIYFSYDVKMKEKGDIPEGYSVSREKKERFSLILESASTNQTSMYLCASSTTSGNEDTQYFGPGTRLTVL.

This clone was counted between two and nine times. The chain recombines TRBV4-1 with TRBJ2-7; a possible D gene is TRBD2 (6 bases). The germline V gene has CDR1 MGHRA and CDR2 YSYEKL. V lost 1 base and J lost 5, with 9 bases in between. This CDR3 comprises 13 residues. CDR3 sequence reads: CASSQAGDHEQYF. For the CDR3, the DNA is TGCGCCAGCAGCCAAGCGGGAGACCACGAGCAGTACTTC.

The sample holds one count of this clone. V usage is TRBV3-1 (or the pseudogene TRBV3-2) and J usage is TRBJ2-7; TRBD1 is a possible D gene (5 bases). CDR1 and CDR2 from the germline V gene are LGHDT and YNNKEL (reference sequence). The CDR3 has 16 residues. V was pared by 0 bases and J by 2 bases, with 14 bases between. CDR3 protein: CASSQDPGTGAYEQYF. CDR3 DNA sequence: TGTGCCAGCAGCCAAGACCCCGGAACAGGCGCCTACGAGCAGTACTTC.

The CDR3 DNA follows: TGTGCCAGCAGCGGAGGGACTAGCGGGGACACAGATACGCAGTATTTT. As protein: CASSGGTSGDTDTQYF. The chain has TRBV9 and TRBJ2-3, with TRBD2 matching over 13 bases. The CDR3 consists of 16 residues. With 3 bases clipped from V and 2 bases from J, the junction kept 3 bases outside the gene matches. CDR1 is SGDLS and CDR2 is YYNGEE in the germline V gene. Looking up the rest from reference TRBV9 and TRBJ2-3 gives the full variable domain: DSGVTQTPKHLITATGQRVTLRCSPRSGDLSVYWYQQSLDQGLQFLIQYYNGEERAKGNILERFSAQQFPDLHSELNLSSLELGDSALYFCASSGGTSGDTDTQYFGPGTRLTVL.

The rearrangement uses TRBV28 and TRBJ1-5; no clear D. The CDR3 has 13 amino acids. Deletions cut 4 bases from V and 0 bases from J, with 4 bases between. From germline, CDR1 is MDHEN and CDR2 SYDVKM. The CDR3 reads CASSSYSNQPQHF. The CDR3 region has the DNA TGTGCCAGCAGTTCGTATAGCAATCAGCCCCAGCATTTT.

CDR3 sequence: CASSRVGTGGADTQYF. CDR3 nucleotide sequence: TGTGCCAGCAGCAGAGTCGGGACAGGGGGCGCAGATACGCAGTATTTT. The chain has TRBV7-2 and TRBJ2-3; TRBD1 matches at 12 bases. Unmatched junction bases numbered 7, after V lost 5 bases and J lost 4 bases. Looked up from germline, CDR1 is SGHTA and CDR2 is FQGNSA. CDR3 length: 16 residues.

The chain has TRBV3-1 (or the pseudogene TRBV3-2) and TRBJ2-1; 11 bases agree with TRBD2. The length of the CDR3 is 18 residues. The germline gives CDR1 LGHDT, CDR2 YNNKEL (reference sequence). V was pared by 1 base and J by 0 bases, with 5 bases of the junction left unmatched. The CDR3 DNA sequence: TGTGCCAGCAGCCAAGGACTAGCGGGAACCGGCTCCTACAATGAGCAGTTCTTC. Translation: CASSQGLAGTGSYNEQFF.

The chain links TRBV7-9 to TRBJ1-2; 11 nucleotides match TRBD1. Germline CDR1 SEHNR, CDR2 FQNEAQ (reference sequence). This CDR3 comprises 14 residues. V was clipped by 3 bases and J by 7 bases; unmatched bases: 4. CDR3 DNA sequence: TGTGCCAGCAGCTTCGGACAGGGGGCGGGTGGCTACACCTTC. This encodes CASSFGQGAGGYTF. Full variable domain (rest looked up from reference TRBV7-9 and TRBJ1-2): DTGVSQNPRHKITKRGQNVTFRCDPISEHNRLYWYRQTLGQGPEFLTYFQNEAQLEKSRLLSDRFSAERPKGSFSTLEIQRTEQGDSAMYLCASSFGQGAGGYTFGSGTRLTVV.

The DNA for the CDR3 is TGTGCCAGCAGTGGACAGTACAATCAGCCCCAGCATTTT. Translation gives CASSGQYNQPQHF. This sequence joins TRBV6-2 or TRBV6-3 and TRBJ1-5; tentative D call: TRBD1 (6 bases). The CDR3 extends over 13 amino acids. Germline assignment: CDR1 MNHEY and CDR2 SVGEGT. The ends were cut back, 5 bases at V and 3 bases at J, with 8 bases in the middle.

This chain connects TRBV6-5 to TRBJ2-7, with TRBD2 matching 16 bases. CDR3 length: 15 residues. V was clipped by 8 bases and J by 2 bases; unmatched bases: 3. The germline V gene has CDR1 MNHEY and CDR2 SVGAGI. The CDR3 DNA reads TGTGCCAGCCACGGGACTAGCGGGAGGGCCTACGAGCAGTACTTC. Translation gives CASHGTSGRAYEQYF.

This sequence joins TRBV21-1 and TRBJ2-2; TRBD2 is taken as the D call from the table, unchecked against the DNA. TRBV21-1 is assigned pseudogene status. The CDR3 contains 15 residues. The chain's CDR3 is CASNPGGLIYGELFF. The CDR3 DNA sequence: TGTGCCAGCAACCCCGGGGGGTTAATATACGGGGAGCTGTTTTTT.

The chain combines TRBV19 with TRBJ1-1; 8 positions match TRBD1. J was trimmed by 3 bases and V by 4 bases; bases with no gene match: 10. CDR1 and CDR2 (germline): LNHDA, SQIVND (reference sequence). The CDR3 runs to 16 residues. CDR3: CASSSRGQVEDTEAFF. The CDR3 region has the DNA TGTGCCAGTAGTAGCAGGGGGCAAGTTGAAGACACTGAAGCTTTCTTT.

The table lists this clone with a few counts. The chain employs TRBV5-3 and TRBJ1-5, with TRBD1 identical over 8 bases. TRBV5-3 carries the ORF label, with uncertain function. V lost 2 bases to trimming and J lost 1 base; unmatched junction nucleotides: 5. The CDR3 loop spans 16 amino acids. The CDR3 nucleotides read TGTGCCAGAAGCTTTTCGACAGGGGCGAGCAATCAGCCCCAGCATTTT. Translating it yields CARSFSTGASNQPQHF.

The count of this clone is one. The rearrangement links TRBV5-4 to TRBJ2-5; the match to TRBD1 covers 7 bases. Germline CDR1 SGHNT, CDR2 YYREEE (reference sequence). The CDR3 runs to 15 residues. J lost 4 bases, V lost 3 bases, and 9 bases had no gene match. The CDR3 sequence: CASSSQGDSSETQYF. The CDR3 coding sequence is TGTGCCAGCAGCTCCCAAGGGGACAGTTCAGAGACCCAGTACTTC.